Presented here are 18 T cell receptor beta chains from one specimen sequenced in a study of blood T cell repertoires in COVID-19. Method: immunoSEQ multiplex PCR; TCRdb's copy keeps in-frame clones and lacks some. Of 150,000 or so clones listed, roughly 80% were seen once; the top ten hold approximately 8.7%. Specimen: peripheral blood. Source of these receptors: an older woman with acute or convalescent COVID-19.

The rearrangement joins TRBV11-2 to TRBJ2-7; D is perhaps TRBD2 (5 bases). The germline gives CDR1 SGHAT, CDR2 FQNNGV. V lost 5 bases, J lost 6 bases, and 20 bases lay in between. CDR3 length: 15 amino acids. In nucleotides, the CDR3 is TGTGCCAGCAGCCCCGAGAGGGATTTTGCTATCGAGCAGTACTTC. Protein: CASSPERDFAIEQYF. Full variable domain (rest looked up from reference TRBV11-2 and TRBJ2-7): EAGVAQSPRYKIIEKRQSVAFWCNPISGHATLYWYQQILGQGPKLLIQFQNNGVVDDSQLPKDRFSAERLKGVDSTLKIQPAKLEDSAVYLCASSPERDFAIEQYFGPGTRLTVT.

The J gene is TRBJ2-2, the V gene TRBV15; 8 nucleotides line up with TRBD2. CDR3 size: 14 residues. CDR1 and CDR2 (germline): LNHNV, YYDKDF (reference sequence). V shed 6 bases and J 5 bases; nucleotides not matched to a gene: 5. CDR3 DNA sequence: TGTGCCACCAGTTCCGGGACTAGGACCGGGGAGCTGTTTTTT. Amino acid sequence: CATSSGTRTGELFF. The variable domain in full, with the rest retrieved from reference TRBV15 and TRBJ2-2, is DAMVIQNPRYQVTQFGKPVTLSCSQTLNHNVMYWYQQKSSQAPKLLFHYYDKDFNNEADTPDNFQSRRPNTSFCFLDIRSPGLGDTAMYLCATSSGTRTGELFFGEGSRLTVL.

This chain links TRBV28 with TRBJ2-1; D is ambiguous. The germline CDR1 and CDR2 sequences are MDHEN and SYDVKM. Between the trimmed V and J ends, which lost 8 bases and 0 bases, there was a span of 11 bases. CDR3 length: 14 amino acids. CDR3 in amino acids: CASGTAVSYNEQFF. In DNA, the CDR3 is TGTGCCAGCGGAACAGCAGTCTCCTACAATGAGCAGTTCTTC.

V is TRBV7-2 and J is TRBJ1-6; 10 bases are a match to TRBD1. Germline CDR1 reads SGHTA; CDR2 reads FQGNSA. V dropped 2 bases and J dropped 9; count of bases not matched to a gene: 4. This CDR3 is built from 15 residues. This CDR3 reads CASSLSGTGVSPLHF. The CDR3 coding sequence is TGTGCCAGCAGCTTAAGTGGGACAGGGGTTTCACCCCTCCACTTT.

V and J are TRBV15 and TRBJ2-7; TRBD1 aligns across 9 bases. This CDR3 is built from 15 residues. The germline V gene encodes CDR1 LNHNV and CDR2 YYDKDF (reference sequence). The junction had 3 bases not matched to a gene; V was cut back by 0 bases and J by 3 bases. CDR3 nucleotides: TGTGCCACCAGCAGAGAAGGACAGGGGTACTACGAGCAGTACTTC. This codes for CATSREGQGYYEQYF.

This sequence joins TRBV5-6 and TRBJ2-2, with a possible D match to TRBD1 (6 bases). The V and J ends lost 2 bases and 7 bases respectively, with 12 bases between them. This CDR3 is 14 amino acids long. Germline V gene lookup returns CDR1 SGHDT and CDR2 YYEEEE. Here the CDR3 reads CASSFRDTGGELFF. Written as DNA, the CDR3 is TGTGCCAGCAGCTTCCGGGACACGGGCGGGGAGCTGTTTTTT.

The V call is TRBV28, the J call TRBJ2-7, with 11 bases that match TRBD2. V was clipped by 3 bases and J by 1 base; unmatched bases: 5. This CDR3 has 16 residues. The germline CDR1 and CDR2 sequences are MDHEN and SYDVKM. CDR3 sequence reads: CASSFQTSGISYEQYF. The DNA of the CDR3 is TGTGCCAGCAGTTTCCAGACTAGCGGGATTTCCTACGAGCAGTACTTC.

The CDR3 loop is CASSLAPRTGGSGYTF. CDR3 nucleotide sequence: TGTGCCAGCAGCTTAGCCCCCCGGACAGGGGGCTCTGGCTACACCTTC. V gene TRBV7-8 combines with J gene TRBJ1-2; 11 bases agree with TRBD1. Germline-derived CDR1 and CDR2 are SGHVS and FQNEAQ. The CDR3 extends over 16 amino acids. V trimming: 0 bases; J trimming: 7 bases; junction bases outside the gene matches: 7. Full variable domain (outside the CDR3, taken from reference TRBV7-8 and TRBJ1-2): GAGVSQSPRYKVAKRGQDVALRCDPISGHVSLFWYQQALGQGPEFLTYFQNEAQLDKSGLPSDRFFAERPEGSVSTLKIQRTQQEDSAVYLCASSLAPRTGGSGYTFGSGTRLTVV.

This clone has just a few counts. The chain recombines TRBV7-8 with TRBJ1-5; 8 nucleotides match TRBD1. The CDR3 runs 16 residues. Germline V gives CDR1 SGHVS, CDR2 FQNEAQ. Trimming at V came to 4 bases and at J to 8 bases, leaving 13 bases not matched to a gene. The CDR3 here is CASSSTHRGAREPQHF. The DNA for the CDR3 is TGTGCCAGCAGCTCCACCCACAGGGGGGCCAGGGAGCCCCAGCATTTT.

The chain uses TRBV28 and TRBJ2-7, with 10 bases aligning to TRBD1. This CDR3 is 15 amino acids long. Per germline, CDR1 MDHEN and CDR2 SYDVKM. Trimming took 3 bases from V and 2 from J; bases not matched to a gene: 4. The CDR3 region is CASSFYGTGAYEQYF. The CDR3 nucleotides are TGTGCCAGCAGTTTTTACGGGACAGGGGCCTACGAGCAGTACTTC. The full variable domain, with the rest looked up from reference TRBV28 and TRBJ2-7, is DVKVTQSSRYLVKRTGEKVFLECVQDMDHENMFWYRQDPGLGLRLIYFSYDVKMKEKGDIPEGYSVSREKKERFSLILESASTNQTSMYLCASSFYGTGAYEQYFGPGTRLTVT.

The CDR3: CASMGGRTEAFF. The CDR3 DNA reads as TGTGCCAGTATGGGGGGGAGAACTGAAGCTTTCTTT. This chain connects TRBV6-5 to TRBJ1-1, with D possibly matching TRBD1 (5 bases). CDR3 length equals 12 residues. V was shortened by 9 bases and J by 5 bases, with 13 bases between the two germline ends. The V gene's germline CDR1 is MNHEY and CDR2 SVGAGI.

The CDR3 sequence is CASKTSIPPDEQFF. CDR3 in DNA: TGTGCCAGCAAGACTAGTATTCCCCCGGATGAGCAGTTCTTC. The chain combines TRBV6-5 with TRBJ2-1, with a possible D match to TRBD2 (6 bases). CDR1 is MNHEY and CDR2 is SVGAGI in the germline V gene. The ends were cut back, 7 bases at V and 8 bases at J, with 18 bases in the middle. The CDR3 is 14 amino acids.

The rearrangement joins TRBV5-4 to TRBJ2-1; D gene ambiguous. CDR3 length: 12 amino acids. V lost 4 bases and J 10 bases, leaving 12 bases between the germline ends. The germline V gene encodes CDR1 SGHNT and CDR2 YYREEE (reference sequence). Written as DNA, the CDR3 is TGTGCCAGCAGCGAACATGTGGGCGAGCAGTTCTTC. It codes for CASSEHVGEQFF.

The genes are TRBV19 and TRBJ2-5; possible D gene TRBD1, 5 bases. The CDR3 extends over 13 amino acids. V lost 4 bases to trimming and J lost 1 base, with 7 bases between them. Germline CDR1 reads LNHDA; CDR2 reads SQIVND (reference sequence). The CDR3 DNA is TGTGCCAGTAGTACAGGGTCCCAAGAGACCCAGTACTTC. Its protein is CASSTGSQETQYF.

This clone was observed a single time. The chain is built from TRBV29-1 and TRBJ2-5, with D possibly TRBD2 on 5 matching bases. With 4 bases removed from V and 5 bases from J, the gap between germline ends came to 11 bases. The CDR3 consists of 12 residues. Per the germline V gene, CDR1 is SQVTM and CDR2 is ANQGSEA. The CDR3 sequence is CSVGGDMETQYF. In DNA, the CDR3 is TGCAGCGTTGGGGGAGATATGGAGACCCAGTACTTC. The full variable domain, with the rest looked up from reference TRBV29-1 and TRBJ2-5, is SAVISQKPSRDICQRGTSLTIQCQVDSQVTMMFWYRQQPGQSLTLIATANQGSEATYESGFVIDKFPISRPNLTFSTLTVSNMSPEDSSIYLCSVGGDMETQYFGPGTRLLVL.

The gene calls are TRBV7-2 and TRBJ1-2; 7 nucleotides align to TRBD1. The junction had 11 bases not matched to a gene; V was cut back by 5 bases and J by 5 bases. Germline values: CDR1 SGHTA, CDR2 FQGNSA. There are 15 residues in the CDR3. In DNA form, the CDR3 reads TGTGCCAGCAGCAAAGACAGGGTAGACTTTTATGGCTACACCTTC. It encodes CASSKDRVDFYGYTF.

The CDR3: CASSFYTGELFF. The CDR3 bases are TGTGCCAGCAGTTTCTACACCGGGGAGCTGTTTTTT. The chain carries TRBV27 and TRBJ2-2; D unresolved. The CDR3 contains 12 residues. V lost 3 bases and J 3 bases, leaving 2 bases between the germline ends. From germline, CDR1 is MNHEY and CDR2 SMNVEV (reference sequence).

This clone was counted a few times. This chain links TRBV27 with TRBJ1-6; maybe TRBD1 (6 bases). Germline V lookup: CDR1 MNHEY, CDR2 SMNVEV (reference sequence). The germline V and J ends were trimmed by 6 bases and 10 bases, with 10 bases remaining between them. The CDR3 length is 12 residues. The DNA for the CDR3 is TGTGCCAGCAGACAGGGTTACTCACCCCTCCACTTT. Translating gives CASRQGYSPLHF.